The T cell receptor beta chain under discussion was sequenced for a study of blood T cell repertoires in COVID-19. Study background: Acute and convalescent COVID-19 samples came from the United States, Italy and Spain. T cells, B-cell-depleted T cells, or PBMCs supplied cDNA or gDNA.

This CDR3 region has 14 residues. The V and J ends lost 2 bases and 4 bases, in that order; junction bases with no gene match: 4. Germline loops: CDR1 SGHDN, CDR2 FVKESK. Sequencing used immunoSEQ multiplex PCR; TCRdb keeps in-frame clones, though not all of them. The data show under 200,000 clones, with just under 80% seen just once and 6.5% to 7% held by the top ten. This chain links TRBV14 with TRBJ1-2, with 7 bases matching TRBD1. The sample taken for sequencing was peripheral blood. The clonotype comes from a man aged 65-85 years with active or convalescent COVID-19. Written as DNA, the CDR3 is TGTGCCAGCAGCCAACAGGGGGATAGCTATGGCTACACCTTC. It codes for CASSQQGDSYGYTF.